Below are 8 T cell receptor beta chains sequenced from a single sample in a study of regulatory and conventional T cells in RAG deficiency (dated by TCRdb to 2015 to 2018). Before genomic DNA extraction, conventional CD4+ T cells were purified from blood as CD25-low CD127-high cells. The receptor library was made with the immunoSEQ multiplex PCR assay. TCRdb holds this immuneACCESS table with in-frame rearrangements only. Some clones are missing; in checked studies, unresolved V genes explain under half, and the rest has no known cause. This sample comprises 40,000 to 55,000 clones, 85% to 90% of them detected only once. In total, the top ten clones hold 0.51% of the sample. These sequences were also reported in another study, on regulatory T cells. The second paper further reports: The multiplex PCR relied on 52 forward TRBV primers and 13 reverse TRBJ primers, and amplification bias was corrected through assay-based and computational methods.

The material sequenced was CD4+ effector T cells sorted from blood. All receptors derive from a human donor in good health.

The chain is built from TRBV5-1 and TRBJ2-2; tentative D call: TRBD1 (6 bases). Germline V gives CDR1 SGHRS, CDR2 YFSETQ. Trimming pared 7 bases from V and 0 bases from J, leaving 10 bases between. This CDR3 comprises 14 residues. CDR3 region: CASAGTPNTGELFF. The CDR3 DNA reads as TGCGCCAGCGCCGGGACACCGAACACCGGGGAGCTGTTTTTT.

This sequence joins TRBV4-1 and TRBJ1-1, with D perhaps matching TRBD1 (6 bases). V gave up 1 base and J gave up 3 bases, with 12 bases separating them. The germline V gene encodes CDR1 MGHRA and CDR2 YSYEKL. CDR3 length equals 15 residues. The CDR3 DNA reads TGCGCCAGCAGCCAAGGGGGCAGGGGAGACACTGAAGCTTTCTTT. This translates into CASSQGGRGDTEAFF.

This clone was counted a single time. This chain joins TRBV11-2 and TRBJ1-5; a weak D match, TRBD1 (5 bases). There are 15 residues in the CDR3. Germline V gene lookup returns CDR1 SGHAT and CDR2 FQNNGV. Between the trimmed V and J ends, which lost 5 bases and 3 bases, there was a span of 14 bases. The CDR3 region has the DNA TGTGCCAGCAGCCCTCAGGGAATGTCCAATCAGCCCCAGCATTTT. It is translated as CASSPQGMSNQPQHF.

The CDR3 region has the DNA TGTGCCAGCAGCGCGGGACTAGCGGGGGGACAAGAGACCCAGTACTTC. Its protein product is CASSAGLAGGQETQYF. The chain couples TRBV7-6 to TRBJ2-5; TRBD2 aligns across 15 bases. There are 16 residues in the CDR3. Germline assignment: CDR1 SGHVS and CDR2 FNYEAQ. Trimming at V came to 5 bases and at J to 2 bases, leaving 3 bases not matched to a gene.

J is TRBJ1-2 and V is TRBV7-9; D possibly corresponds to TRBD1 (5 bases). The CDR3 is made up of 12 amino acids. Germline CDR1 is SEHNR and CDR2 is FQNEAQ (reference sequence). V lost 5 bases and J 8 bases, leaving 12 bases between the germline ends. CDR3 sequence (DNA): TGTGCCAGCAGCCGGGACCGCCGAGGCTACACCTTC. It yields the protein CASSRDRRGYTF.

In DNA, the CDR3 is TGTGCCAGCAGGATTCTGTACAGGCGAAACTATGGCTACACCTTC. Translating gives CASRILYRRNYGYTF. V is TRBV28 and J is TRBJ1-2; possible D gene TRBD1, 5 bases. V gave up 6 bases and J gave up 2 bases, with 16 bases separating them. The CDR3 is 15 amino acids. The germline V gene encodes CDR1 MDHEN and CDR2 SYDVKM.

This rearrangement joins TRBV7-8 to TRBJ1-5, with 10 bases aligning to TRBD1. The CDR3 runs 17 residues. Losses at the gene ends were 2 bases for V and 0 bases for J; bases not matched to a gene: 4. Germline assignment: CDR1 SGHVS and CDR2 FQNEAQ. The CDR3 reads CASSLMGQGPSNQPQHF. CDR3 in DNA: TGTGCCAGCAGCTTAATGGGACAGGGGCCTAGCAATCAGCCCCAGCATTTT. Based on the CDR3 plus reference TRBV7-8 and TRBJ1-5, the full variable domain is GAGVSQSPRYKVAKRGQDVALRCDPISGHVSLFWYQQALGQGPEFLTYFQNEAQLDKSGLPSDRFFAERPEGSVSTLKIQRTQQEDSAVYLCASSLMGQGPSNQPQHFGDGTRLSIL.

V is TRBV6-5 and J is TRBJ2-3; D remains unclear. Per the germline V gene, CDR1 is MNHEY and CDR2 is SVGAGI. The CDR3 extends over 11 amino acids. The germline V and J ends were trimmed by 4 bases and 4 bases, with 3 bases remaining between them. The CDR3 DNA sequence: TGTGCCAGCAGTTTGGCAGATACGCAGTATTTT. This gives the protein CASSLADTQYF.